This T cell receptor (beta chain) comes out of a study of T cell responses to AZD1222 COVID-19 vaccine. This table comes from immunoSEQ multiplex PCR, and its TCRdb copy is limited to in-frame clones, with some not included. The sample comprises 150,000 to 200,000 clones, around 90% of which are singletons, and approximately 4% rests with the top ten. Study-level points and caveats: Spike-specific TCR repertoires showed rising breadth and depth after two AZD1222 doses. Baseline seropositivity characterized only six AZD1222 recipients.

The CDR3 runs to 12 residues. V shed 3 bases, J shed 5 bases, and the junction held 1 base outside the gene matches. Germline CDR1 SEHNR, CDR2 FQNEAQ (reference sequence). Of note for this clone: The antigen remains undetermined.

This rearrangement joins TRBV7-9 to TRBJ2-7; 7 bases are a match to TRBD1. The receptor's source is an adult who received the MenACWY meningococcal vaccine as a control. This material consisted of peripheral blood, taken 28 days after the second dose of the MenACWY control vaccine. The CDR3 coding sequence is TGTGCCAGCAGCTTCACAGGGGACGAGCAGTACTTC. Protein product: CASSFTGDEQYF.